Listed below are T cell receptor beta chains from one sample, sequenced in a study of T cell changes during pregnancy in multiple sclerosis. Using immunoSEQ multiplex PCR, the repertoire was profiled, and TCRdb retains in-frame clones only, with some absent. Of roughly 71,000 clones detected, 80% to 95% appear once; the ten largest clones hold 1.6%. The sample consisted of peripheral blood, taken in the first trimester of pregnancy. The receptor set was obtained from a female donor in good health, enrolled as a control in a pregnancy study. CDR3s include the opening cysteine and the closing phenylalanine or tryptophan. A D gene is named only where the DNA matches it firmly. The size field is filled for only some rows; it gives once, few, many or a size class.

once,TRBJ2-1,TRBV5-1,-,TGCGCCAGCAGCTTTACAGCGGGCGTCGGGAATGAGCAGTTCTTC,CASSFTAGVGNEQFF
-,TRBJ2-1,TRBV29-1,-,TGCAGCGTTGATTCCCGACAGGCATCCTACAATGAGCAGTTCTTC,CSVDSRQASYNEQFF
-,TRBJ2-2,TRBV6-4,-,TGTGCCAGCAGCAAATCTAGCGCGAACACCGGGGAGCTGTTTTTT,CASSKSSANTGELFF
-,TRBJ2-7,TRBV28,TRBD1,TGTGCCAGCAGTACCGGGACAGGGAACGAGCAGTACTTC,CASSTGTGNEQYF
-,TRBJ1-5,TRBV30,TRBD1,TGTGCCTGGAGTGTAAGACAGGGGGGGCAGCCCCAGCATTTT,CAWSVRQGGQPQHF
-,TRBJ1-1,TRBV4-1,-,TGCGCCAGCAGCCAAGATAGGCAGGGGAACACTGAAGCTTTCTTT,CASSQDRQGNTEAFF
-,TRBJ2-7,TRBV4-2,TRBD2,TGTGCCAGCAGCCAGGGAGGGGAGGGCTACGAGCAGTACTTC,CASSQGGEGYEQYF
-,TRBJ2-7,TRBV2,-,TGTGCCAGCAGTGAAGGCGGTGTGGGAGTACCCTACGAGCAGTACTTC,CASSEGGVGVPYEQYF
-,TRBJ1-5,TRBV19,TRBD1,TGTGCCAGTAGTACCCAAGGCAGAGGCGGGACAGGGGGCAATCAGCCCCAGCATTTT,CASSTQGRGGTGGNQPQHF
-,TRBJ2-2,TRBV6-4,-,TGTGCCAGCAGTGTGGAGGGTTCGAACGGGGAGCTGTTTTTT,CASSVEGSNGELFF
-,TRBJ2-7,TRBV15,TRBD1,TGTGCCACCAGCAGAGTCCCTAGTTGGGACAGCGTCTTATTTGATCCCTACGAGCAGTACTTC,CATSRVPSWDSVLFDPYEQYF
-,TRBJ2-7,TRBV18,-,TGTGCCAGCTCACGCCTCGGAGGACCGGGGGACGAGCAGTACTTC,CASSRLGGPGDEQYF
-,TRBJ2-7,TRBV19,-,TGTGCCAGTAGTATGGTTATGGTTGAGGAGCAGTACTTC,CASSMVMVEEQYF
-,TRBJ2-1,TRBV9,TRBD2,TGTGCCAGCAGCGACCCAAGAGCGGGATTAAATGAGCAGTTCTTC,CASSDPRAGLNEQFF
-,TRBJ2-7,TRBV5-6,TRBD1,TGTGCCAGCAGCTTAGGGACAGGTGGCCACGAGCAGTACTTC,CASSLGTGGHEQYF
once,TRBJ1-3,TRBV28,-,TGTGCCAGCAGTTTAGAGGGAGCTGGTACTGGAAACACCATATATTTT,CASSLEGAGTGNTIYF
many,TRBJ1-1,TRBV5-4,-,TGTGCCAGCAGCTTGGGGCAGGGCGCTTCGAACACTGAAGCTTTCTTT,CASSLGQGASNTEAFF
once,TRBJ2-2,TRBV19,TRBD2,TGTGCCAGTGGGACTAGCGGAAACACCGGGGAGCTGTTTTTT,CASGTSGNTGELFF
-,TRBJ1-5,TRBV6-1,-,TGTGCCAGCGCCGGGGAGGGTTTGGGCAATCAGCCCCAGCATTTT,CASAGEGLGNQPQHF
-,TRBJ2-7,TRBV7-9,-,TGTGCCAGCAGCCCTTTTTCTGAGGAGCAGTACTTC,CASSPFSEEQYF
-,TRBJ1-1,TRBV18,-,TGTGCCAGCTCACCACCGTTCAAGCCCGGAGGGAACACTGAAGCTTTCTTT,CASSPPFKPGGNTEAFF
-,TRBJ2-1,TRBV5-6,TRBD1,TGTGCCAGCAGCTTGGTTTCTGGACAGGGGGACTACAATGAGCAGTTCTTC,CASSLVSGQGDYNEQFF
-,TRBJ2-5,TRBV5-1,TRBD2,TGCGCCAGCAGCTTGGGTACGGGAGGGCCCCTGGAGACCCAGTACTTC,CASSLGTGGPLETQYF
few,TRBJ1-1,TRBV2,-,TGTGCCAGCAGAAGACTGACGGTAGACACTGAAGCTTTCTTT,CASRRLTVDTEAFF
-,TRBJ2-5,TRBV2,TRBD2,TGTGCCAGCAGATCCGCGGGAGTCGGGGAGACCCAGTACTTC,CASRSAGVGETQYF
-,TRBJ2-3,TRBV5-1,TRBD2,TGCGCCAGCAGCTTGGCGGGTAGCGGGAGCACAGATACGCAGTATTTT,CASSLAGSGSTDTQYF
-,TRBJ2-5,TRBV28,-,TGTGCCAGTCAGACAGGGGAGGGAGAGACCCAGTACTTC,CASQTGEGETQYF
-,TRBJ2-7,TRBV5-3,TRBD1,TGTGCCAGAAGCTTATCGGACAGGGGGCGCACTTTTTACGAGCAGTACTTC,CARSLSDRGRTFYEQYF
few,TRBJ1-1,TRBV6-5,-,TGTGCCAGCAGTTACTCCCCGGGAGGGGCGAGCACTGAAGCTTTCTTT,CASSYSPGGASTEAFF
-,TRBJ2-1,TRBV5-1,-,TGCGCCAGCAGCTTCAGGGGAAATGAGCAGTTCTTC,CASSFRGNEQFF
once,TRBJ2-1,TRBV27,TRBD2,TGTGCCAGCAGTTTACCCGGGAGGTTAAGCAATGAGCAGTTCTTC,CASSLPGRLSNEQFF
-,TRBJ2-1,TRBV19,TRBD1,TGTGCCAGTAGTATACTGAGACAGGGTGATGAGCAGTTCTTC,CASSILRQGDEQFF
-,TRBJ1-1,TRBV18,-,TGTGCCAGCTCACCACTGGGGGCGCACACTGAAGCTTTCTTT,CASSPLGAHTEAFF
-,TRBJ2-2,TRBV2,-,TGTGCCAGCAGCCAGGCAGCGGTCACCGGGGAGCTGTTTTTT,CASSQAAVTGELFF
-,TRBJ1-2,TRBV4-1,TRBD1,TGCGCCAGCAGCCAGGACAGGGGCGATGGGGGCTACACCTTC,CASSQDRGDGGYTF
-,TRBJ2-7,TRBV23-1,-,TGCGCCAGCAGTCAATCCTGGACAGACTCCTACGAGCAGTACTTC,CASSQSWTDSYEQYF
-,TRBJ2-7,TRBV6-5,-,TGTGCCAGCAGTCCCCCAGGGGTCCCCTTGGAGCAGTACTTC,CASSPPGVPLEQYF
-,TRBJ2-1,TRBV9,TRBD2,TGTGCCAGCAGCGAAAAGACTAGCGGGTACTACAATGAGCAGTTCTTC,CASSEKTSGYYNEQFF
-,TRBJ1-3,TRBV15,-,TGTGCCACCTCCTCGTCTGGAAACACCATATATTTT,CATSSSGNTIYF
-,TRBJ2-7,TRBV7-9,TRBD1,TGTGCCAGCAGCTTTCAGGACAGGGCGCACTTC,CASSFQDRAHF
-,TRBJ2-1,TRBV4-1,-,TGCGCCAGCAGCCAAGCCGGGACTGACGATGAGCAGTTCTTC,CASSQAGTDDEQFF
-,TRBJ2-5,TRBV7-2,TRBD1,TGTGCCAGCAGCTTAGCGGGGACAGGGCCTCAAGAGACCCAGTACTTC,CASSLAGTGPQETQYF
-,TRBJ1-4,TRBV6-5,-,TGTGCCAGCAGTTACTCCGAGGGGGTTGAAAAACTGTTTTTT,CASSYSEGVEKLFF